This is a list of T cell receptor beta chains from one sample in a study of beta chain features in type 1 diabetes. Libraries were prepared by immunoSEQ multiplex PCR; TCRdb keeps only in-frame clonotypes and omits some of them. The table lists 500,000 to 800,000 clones, roughly 12% of them singletons. Sequencing was carried out using naive CD4+ T cells from blood. The origin of the receptors is a young man with type 1 diabetes. Each CDR3 is given with its conserved first and last residue. A D gene is named only where the DNA matches it firmly. The size of a clone is reported for some rows only, either as once, few or many, or as a class for expanded clones.

TRBV5-6	TRBJ2-4	.	.	TGTGCCAGCAGCTTGGATCCAGGCCCAAGGAACATTCAGTACTTC	CASSLDPGPRNIQYF
TRBV14	TRBJ1-2	.	.	TGTGCCAGCAGCCAAGTGGCAGGGTGGATGGGCTACACCTTC	CASSQVAGWMGYTF
TRBV7-2	TRBJ1-2	.	.	TGTGCCAGCAGTCTAAGGTCTCGTCTCTCCTATGGCTACACCTTC	CASSLRSRLSYGYTF
TRBV19	TRBJ2-5	TRBD2	few	TGTGCCAGTAGTAAAGCTAGCGGGGTAAGGCAGACCCAGTACTTC	CASSKASGVRQTQYF
TRBV15	TRBJ2-3	.	.	TGTGCCACCAGCAGAGTTGGCAGGGGCTACACAGATACGCAGTATTTT	CATSRVGRGYTDTQYF
TRBV10-3	TRBJ1-1	.	few	TGTGCCATCAGTGAGCCGAGAGTGAACACTGAAGCTTTCTTT	CAISEPRVNTEAFF
TRBV9	TRBJ2-3	.	.	TGTGCCAGCAGCCCCCAGGCGGGGCGGTTTGGTTTTAGTACAGATACGCAGTATTTT	CASSPQAGRFGFSTDTQYF
TRBV11-2	TRBJ2-7	TRBD1	.	TGTGCCAGCAGCCTAACGAGGGGACAGTGGGACGAGCAGTACTTC	CASSLTRGQWDEQYF
TRBV5-6	TRBJ1-2	.	few	TGTGCCAGCAGCTCACTACAGGGCGCCAACTATGGCTACACCTTC	CASSSLQGANYGYTF
TRBV15	TRBJ1-5	TRBD1	few	TGTGCCACCAGCAGAGAGACAGGGGGCGGGCAGCCCCAGCATTTT	CATSRETGGGQPQHF
TRBV9	TRBJ1-4	.	.	TGTGCCAGCAGCCCTAATCCTAATGAAAAACTGTTTTTT	CASSPNPNEKLFF
TRBV7-2	TRBJ2-3	.	few	TGTGCCAGCAGCCCGGGGCGGTCCTCTAGCACAGATACGCAGTATTTT	CASSPGRSSSTDTQYF
TRBV4-2	TRBJ1-2	TRBD1	.	TGTGCCAGCAGCCAAGATTTGGCGGGACAGTCTAACTATGGCTACACCTTC	CASSQDLAGQSNYGYTF
TRBV11-2	TRBJ2-1	.	.	TGTGCCAGCAGCGGCCGGGACACTTACAATGAGCAGTTCTTC	CASSGRDTYNEQFF
TRBV5-1	TRBJ2-7	TRBD1	.	TGCGCCAGCAGCCTAACGACAGGGGTCTCCTACGAGCAGTACTTC	CASSLTTGVSYEQYF
TRBV10-3	TRBJ2-2	.	.	TGTGCCATCAGTGCCCGTTACACCGGGGAGCTGTTTTTT	CAISARYTGELFF
TRBV10-2	TRBJ2-2	.	few	TGCGCCAGCGGCGAGTACACCGGGGAGCTGTTTTTT	CASGEYTGELFF
TRBV2	TRBJ2-3	.	few	TGTGCCAGCAATACGGACACAGATACGCAGTATTTT	CASNTDTDTQYF
TRBV7-9	TRBJ2-1	.	few	TGTGCCAGCAGCGTAGTGGGGGGATCCTACAATGAGCAGTTCTTC	CASSVVGGSYNEQFF
TRBV5-1	TRBJ1-5	.	.	TGCGCCAGCAGCCTAGGGGCCGATCAGCCCCAGCATTTT	CASSLGADQPQHF
TRBV4-3	TRBJ2-4	TRBD1	.	TGCGCCAGCAGCCAAGATCTTCTCCGGGACAGCGTTATTCAGTACTTC	CASSQDLLRDSVIQYF
TRBV25-1	TRBJ2-3	TRBD2	.	TGTGCCAGCAGTTTCCCGGGGGGGCTTAGCACAGATACGCAGTATTTT	CASSFPGGLSTDTQYF
TRBV4-1	TRBJ1-6	.	few	TGCGCCAGCAGCCAAGATACAGCTTGGAATTCACCCCTCCACTTT	CASSQDTAWNSPLHF
TRBV29-1	TRBJ1-1	TRBD1	few	TGCAGCCCTGGGGGGACAGGGGGCTCCTTGAACACTGAAGCTTTCTTT	CSPGGTGGSLNTEAFF
TRBV2	TRBJ1-2	.	.	TGTGCCAGCAGCGATAACAGGAACTATGGCTACACCTTC	CASSDNRNYGYTF
TRBV9	TRBJ2-1	.	.	TGTGCCAGCAGCGCCCGCGGCGACCCCTACAATGAGCAGTTCTTC	CASSARGDPYNEQFF
TRBV5-8	TRBJ2-5	.	few	TGTGCCAGCAGCTCCCAGCTGACAGACTCCCGGGAGACCCAGTACTTC	CASSSQLTDSRETQYF
TRBV5-1	TRBJ2-1	TRBD2	.	TGCGCCAGCAGCTTAAGGTTGGCTAGCGGGGGCCCGCCGAGAAATGAGCAGTTCTTC	CASSLRLASGGPPRNEQFF
TRBV6-5	TRBJ1-6	.	.	TGTGCCAGTCAGCCCGCGAGTAATTCACCCCTCCACTTT	CASQPASNSPLHF
TRBV29-1	TRBJ1-5	.	few	TGCAGCGTTGAAGAGGCCGGAGATCAGCCCCAGCATTTT	CSVEEAGDQPQHF
TRBV30	TRBJ1-5	.	.	TGTGCCTGGAGTCAAGGACTGAGAAGCAATCAGCCCCAGCATTTT	CAWSQGLRSNQPQHF
TRBV9	TRBJ2-7	TRBD1	.	TGTGCCAGCAGCCCCCAGGCCGGGACAGTCTCCTACGAGCAGTACTTC	CASSPQAGTVSYEQYF
TRBV6-6	TRBJ1-4	.	.	TGTGCCTGCTCGGGTGGTTTAGGGCAGGTCCTGTTTTTT	CACSGGLGQVLFF
TRBV14	TRBJ1-6	.	.	TGTGCCAGCAGCCCGAATGGGGGCTCCTATAATTCACCCCTCCACTTT	CASSPNGGSYNSPLHF
TRBV19	TRBJ2-6	TRBD1	.	TGTGCCAGTAGTGCCCGGACAGGGGCAGGCTCTGGGGCCAACGTCCTGACTTTC	CASSARTGAGSGANVLTF
TRBV21-1	TRBJ2-3	.	few	TGTGCCAGCAGCAAATACCCGGGAGCCACAGATACGCAGTATTTT	CASSKYPGATDTQYF
TRBV25-1	TRBJ2-5	.	.	TGTGCCAGCAGTGGACCTTATACCCAAGAGACCCAGTACTTC	CASSGPYTQETQYF
TRBV7-9	TRBJ2-5	.	few	TGTGCCAGCAGCCCCACTAGCACGGAGACCCAGTACTTC	CASSPTSTETQYF
TRBV2	TRBJ2-2	.	.	TGTGCCAGCAGTTCAACCAGGGGTTACACCGGGGAGCTGTTTTTT	CASSSTRGYTGELFF
TRBV29-1	TRBJ2-7	TRBD1	.	TGCAGCGCTGGACAGGGGGCGAACGAGCAGTACTTC	CSAGQGANEQYF
TRBV12-5	TRBJ1-3	.	.	TGTGCTAGTGGTTTCCAGGGCCGATCTGGAAACACCATATATTTT	CASGFQGRSGNTIYF
TRBV7-9	TRBJ2-7	.	few	TGTGCCAGCAGCTTAGCGTTGGGACATCGTTCCTACGAGCAGTACTTC	CASSLALGHRSYEQYF